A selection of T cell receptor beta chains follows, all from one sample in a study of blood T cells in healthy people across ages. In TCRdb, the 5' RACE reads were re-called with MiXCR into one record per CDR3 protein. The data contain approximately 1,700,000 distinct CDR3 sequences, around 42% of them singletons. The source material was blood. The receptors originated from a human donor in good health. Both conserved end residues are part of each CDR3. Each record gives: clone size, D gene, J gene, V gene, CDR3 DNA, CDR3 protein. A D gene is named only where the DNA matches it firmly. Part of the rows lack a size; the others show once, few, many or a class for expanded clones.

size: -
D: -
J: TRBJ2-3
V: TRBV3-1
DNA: TGTGCCAGCAGCCGAGACTACAACACAAATACGCAGTATTTT
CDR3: CASSRDYNTNTQYF

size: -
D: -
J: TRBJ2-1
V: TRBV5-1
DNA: TGCGCCAGCACATCTCCGGGACAAAACTACAATGAGCAGTTCTTC
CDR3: CASTSPGQNYNEQFF

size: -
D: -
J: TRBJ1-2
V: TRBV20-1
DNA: TGCAGTGCCGTTACAGGATTGTTCTATGGCTACACCTTC
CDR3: CSAVTGLFYGYTF

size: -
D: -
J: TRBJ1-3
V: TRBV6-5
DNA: TGTGCCAGCAGCCCACAGGAGCCTGGAAACACCATATATTTT
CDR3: CASSPQEPGNTIYF

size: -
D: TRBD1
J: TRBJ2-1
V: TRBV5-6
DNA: TGTGCCAGTAGCGAGCAGGGGGCCGTGTACAATGAGCAGTTCTTC
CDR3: CASSEQGAVYNEQFF

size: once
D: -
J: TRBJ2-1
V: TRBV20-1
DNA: TGCAGTGCTCCTAGGGCAGTCAATGAGCAGTTCTTC
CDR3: CSAPRAVNEQFF

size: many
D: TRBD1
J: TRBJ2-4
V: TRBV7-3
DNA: TGTGCCAGCAGCTTATTCCTGTTCCCAGGGGGATTTGTAGCCAAAAACATTCAGTACTTC
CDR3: CASSLFLFPGGFVAKNIQYF

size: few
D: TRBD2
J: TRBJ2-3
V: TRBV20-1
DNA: TGCAGTGCCGGACCACTAGCGGGGGGGCCGGATACGCAGTATTTT
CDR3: CSAGPLAGGPDTQYF

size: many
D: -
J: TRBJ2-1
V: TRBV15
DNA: TGTGCCACCAGCAGAGAGCTCTCCTACAATGAGCAGTTCTTC
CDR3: CATSRELSYNEQFF

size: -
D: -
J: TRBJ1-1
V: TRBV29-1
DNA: TGCAGCGTTAATAGGGGGAAGGGGGAAGCTTTCTTT
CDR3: CSVNRGKGEAFF

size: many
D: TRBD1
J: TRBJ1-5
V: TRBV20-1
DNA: TGCAGTGCTAGAGAGGACAGGGGAAGGCAGCCCCAGCATTTT
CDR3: CSAREDRGRQPQHF

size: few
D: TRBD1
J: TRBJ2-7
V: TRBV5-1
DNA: TGCGCCAGCAGACGTACAGGGGGCGTTGGAACCTACGAGCAGTACTTC
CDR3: CASRRTGGVGTYEQYF

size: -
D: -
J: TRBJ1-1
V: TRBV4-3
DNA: TGCGCCAGCAGCCAAGATAGGCAGGCTGAAGCTTTCTTT
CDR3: CASSQDRQAEAFF

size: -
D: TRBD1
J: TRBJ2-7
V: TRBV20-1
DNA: TGCAGTGCTAGGCAGGGGGCCTTGTACGAGCAGTACTTC
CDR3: CSARQGALYEQYF

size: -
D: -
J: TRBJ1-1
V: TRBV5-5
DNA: TGTGCCAGCAGCCGCTGGACAGCCTCGAACACTGAAGCTTTCTTT
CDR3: CASSRWTASNTEAFF

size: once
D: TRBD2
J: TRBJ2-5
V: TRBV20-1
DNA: TGCAGTGCCCACGTTAGCGGGGTGGAGACCCAGTACTTC
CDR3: CSAHVSGVETQYF

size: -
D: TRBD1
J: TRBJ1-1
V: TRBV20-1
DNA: TGCAGTGCTAGATCGGACAGGGTCCCGGGGAGAATGAACACTGAAGCTTTCTTT
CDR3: CSARSDRVPGRMNTEAFF

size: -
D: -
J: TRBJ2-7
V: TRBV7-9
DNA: TGTGCCAGCAGCGGCCCCGGCAGGGGCAACGAGCAGTACTTC
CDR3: CASSGPGRGNEQYF

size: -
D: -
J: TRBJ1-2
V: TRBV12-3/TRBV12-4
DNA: TGTGCCAGCAATGGTTGGCGGGGCTACACCTTC
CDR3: CASNGWRGYTF

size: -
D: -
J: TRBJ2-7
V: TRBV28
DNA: TGTGCCAGCAGTTTGGGTGGGAACAGAAGGAACGAGCAGTACTTC
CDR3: CASSLGGNRRNEQYF

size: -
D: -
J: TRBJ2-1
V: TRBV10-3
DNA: TGTGCCATCTCCGCAGAGGGTTTGGGCAATAAGCAGTTCTTC
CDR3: CAISAEGLGNKQFF

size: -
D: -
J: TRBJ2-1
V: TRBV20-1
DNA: TGCAGTGCTAGAGTCAACCGGGAAACCCGTCCGGGCAATGAGCAGTTCTTC
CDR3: CSARVNRETRPGNEQFF

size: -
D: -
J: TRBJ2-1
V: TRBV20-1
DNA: TGCAGTGCTCTACTAGGGAACTCCTACAATGAGCAGTTCTTC
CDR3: CSALLGNSYNEQFF

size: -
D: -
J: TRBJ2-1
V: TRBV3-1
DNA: TGTGCCAGCAGTGTTGAACCCGGCTCCTACAATGAGCAGTTCTTC
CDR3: CASSVEPGSYNEQFF

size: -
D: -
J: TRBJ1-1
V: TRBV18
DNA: TGTGCCAGCTCACCAAGTTCTGCAGGTGAAGCTTTCTTT
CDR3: CASSPSSAGEAFF

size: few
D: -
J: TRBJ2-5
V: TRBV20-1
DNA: TGCAGTGCTAGAGATAGGGCGGGGGCCTCAGGGGAGACCCAGTACTTC
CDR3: CSARDRAGASGETQYF

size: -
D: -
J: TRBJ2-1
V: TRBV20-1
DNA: TGCAGTGCCGCCCCAATTAGGCATGAGCAGTTCTTC
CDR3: CSAAPIRHEQFF

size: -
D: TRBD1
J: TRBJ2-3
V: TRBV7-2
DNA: TGTGCCAGCAGCGTCGTTAGGGGGCTAGATACGCAGTATTTT
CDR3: CASSVVRGLDTQYF

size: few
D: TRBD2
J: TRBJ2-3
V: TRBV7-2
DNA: TGTGCCAGCAGCTTAGAATTTAGCGGGGGCTTCCTCACAGATACGCAGTATTTT
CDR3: CASSLEFSGGFLTDTQYF

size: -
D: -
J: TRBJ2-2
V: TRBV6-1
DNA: -
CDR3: CASSGDTSTDTQYFGPGTRELFF

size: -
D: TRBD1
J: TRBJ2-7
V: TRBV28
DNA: TGTGCCAGCAGTTTATCCTGGACAGGCCATTACGAGCAGTACTTC
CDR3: CASSLSWTGHYEQYF

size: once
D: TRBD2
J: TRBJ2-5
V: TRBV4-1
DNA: TGCGCCAGCAGCCTTTTTAGCGGGGGGGATCAAGAGACCCAGTACTTC
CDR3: CASSLFSGGDQETQYF

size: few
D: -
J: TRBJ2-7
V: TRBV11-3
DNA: TGTGCCAGCAGCCCGCGGACTAACCTCTACGAGCAGTACTTC
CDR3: CASSPRTNLYEQYF

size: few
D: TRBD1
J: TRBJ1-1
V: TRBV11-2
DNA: TGTGCCAGCAGCTTTAGGACAGGGAGTAACACTGAAGCTTTCTTT
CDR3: CASSFRTGSNTEAFF

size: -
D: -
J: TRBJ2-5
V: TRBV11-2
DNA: TGTGCCAGCTCCCTAGCCGTTTACCAAGAGACCCAGTACTTC
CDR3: CASSLAVYQETQYF

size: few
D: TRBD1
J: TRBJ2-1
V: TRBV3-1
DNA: TGTGCCAGCAGCCTACGACAGGGGGCAAGGTACAATGAGCAGTTCTTC
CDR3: CASSLRQGARYNEQFF

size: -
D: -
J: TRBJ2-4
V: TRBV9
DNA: TGTGCCAGCAGCGCCGACTACGCGCTAGCCAAAAACATTCAGTACTTC
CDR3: CASSADYALAKNIQYF

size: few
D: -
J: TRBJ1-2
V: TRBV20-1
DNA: TGCAGTGCTAGACCCCCATTAGGCAGCGCTCGGGCCCCTAACTATGGCTACACCTTC
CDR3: CSARPPLGSARAPNYGYTF

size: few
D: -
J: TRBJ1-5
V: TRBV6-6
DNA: TGTGCCAGCAGTCTGGGCAAAGATCAGCCCCAGCATTTT
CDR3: CASSLGKDQPQHF

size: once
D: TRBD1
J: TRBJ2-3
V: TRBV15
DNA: TGTGCCACCAGCAGGGGACAGGGAAGTGTCGCGCAGTATTTT
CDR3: CATSRGQGSVAQYF

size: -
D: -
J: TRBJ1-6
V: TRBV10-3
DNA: TGTGCCATCAGTGTGGGTACAGTTTATAATTCACCCCTCCACTTT
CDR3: CAISVGTVYNSPLHF